Listed below are T cell receptor beta chains from one sample, sequenced in a study of cytomegalovirus exposure and HLA in healthy donors. TCRdb's table, derived via immunoSEQ multiplex PCR, lists solely in-frame clones and lacks some. This table holds 100,000 or so clones, nearly 15% found once. Sequenced input: PBMCs. The receptors were sampled from a female donor in good health and CMV-seronegative. The CDR3 runs from the conserved cysteine through the conserved F or W. Each record gives: V gene, J gene, CDR3 protein.

v_call: TRBV6-5; j_call: TRBJ2-6; cdr3_aa: CASTIPGANVLTF
v_call: TRBV6-1; j_call: TRBJ1-2; cdr3_aa: CASTRANYGYTF
v_call: TRBV2; j_call: TRBJ2-7; cdr3_aa: CASSGLAGGLIEQYF
v_call: TRBV2; j_call: TRBJ2-7; cdr3_aa: CARRGLAEYEQYF
v_call: TRBV6-5; j_call: TRBJ2-1; cdr3_aa: CASSYGDRMNEQFF
v_call: TRBV29-1; j_call: TRBJ1-2; cdr3_aa: CSVDKTPQIMDTSGYTF
v_call: TRBV29-1; j_call: TRBJ1-2; cdr3_aa: CSVTGLGMLGGYTF
v_call: TRBV9; j_call: TRBJ2-5; cdr3_aa: CASSDGTSGEHPQETQYF
v_call: TRBV5-8; j_call: TRBJ1-4; cdr3_aa: CASSPPRGSYEKLFF
v_call: TRBV30; j_call: TRBJ1-1; cdr3_aa: CACLGRTNTEAFF
v_call: TRBV5-1; j_call: TRBJ2-7; cdr3_aa: CASSLGTSRGDEQYF
v_call: TRBV7-9; j_call: TRBJ2-1; cdr3_aa: CASSRYGEGINEQFF
v_call: TRBV5-1; j_call: TRBJ2-1; cdr3_aa: CASSTGWTSGGNEQFF
v_call: TRBV7-9; j_call: TRBJ2-5; cdr3_aa: CASSLQGETQYF
v_call: TRBV5-6; j_call: TRBJ2-7; cdr3_aa: CASSRYSQGDYEQYF
v_call: TRBV7-2; j_call: TRBJ1-2; cdr3_aa: CASSLRGQGEGGYTF
v_call: TRBV4-1; j_call: TRBJ2-1; cdr3_aa: CASSQDSSSSNEQFF
v_call: TRBV4-2; j_call: TRBJ1-2; cdr3_aa: CASSQQGGYGYTF
v_call: TRBV28; j_call: TRBJ2-7; cdr3_aa: CASSSFGGNSYEQYF
v_call: TRBV2; j_call: TRBJ1-1; cdr3_aa: CASRSGGAGTEAFF
v_call: TRBV30; j_call: TRBJ1-5; cdr3_aa: CAWSRNSNQPQHF
v_call: TRBV4-3; j_call: TRBJ2-2; cdr3_aa: CASSQVAGNTGELFF
v_call: TRBV7-2; j_call: TRBJ2-3; cdr3_aa: CASSSRPETGTQYF
v_call: TRBV15; j_call: TRBJ2-5; cdr3_aa: CATSREASGFQETQYF
v_call: TRBV13; j_call: TRBJ2-1; cdr3_aa: CASRDVPLEAGNYNEQFF
v_call: TRBV4-1; j_call: TRBJ2-2; cdr3_aa: CASSPQGPGELFF
v_call: TRBV12-5; j_call: TRBJ2-1; cdr3_aa: CASAPGLAGEGDEQFF
v_call: TRBV10-2; j_call: TRBJ1-2; cdr3_aa: CASSAWAVRGYTF
v_call: TRBV15; j_call: TRBJ2-3; cdr3_aa: CATTNTSSGAAWDTQYF
v_call: TRBV7-8; j_call: TRBJ2-5; cdr3_aa: CASSLGLVGETQYF
v_call: TRBV2; j_call: TRBJ2-7; cdr3_aa: CASSEYWGPTYEQYF
v_call: TRBV12-5; j_call: TRBJ1-2; cdr3_aa: CASGLATGAPYYGYTF
v_call: TRBV14; j_call: TRBJ2-7; cdr3_aa: CASSQGTSVSYEQYF
v_call: TRBV18; j_call: TRBJ1-6; cdr3_aa: CASSPLQAKDSPLHF
v_call: TRBV7-2; j_call: TRBJ2-5; cdr3_aa: CASSLGPQETQYF
v_call: TRBV10-3; j_call: TRBJ2-2; cdr3_aa: CAIATGQGRDGELFF
v_call: TRBV14; j_call: TRBJ1-1; cdr3_aa: CASSPRTGGSEAFF
v_call: TRBV19; j_call: TRBJ2-7; cdr3_aa: CASSIGGSVSEQYF
v_call: TRBV7-2; j_call: TRBJ2-7; cdr3_aa: CASSRIYHGDEQYF
v_call: TRBV4-1; j_call: TRBJ1-2; cdr3_aa: CASSQGSRFYGYTF
v_call: TRBV19; j_call: TRBJ2-2; cdr3_aa: CASSIEFLAGISGELFF
v_call: TRBV29-1; j_call: TRBJ1-1; cdr3_aa: CSVDQGGTEAFF
v_call: TRBV11-2; j_call: TRBJ2-7; cdr3_aa: CASSHTSGFTYEQYF
v_call: TRBV7-8; j_call: TRBJ1-1; cdr3_aa: CASSFVGGGLNTEAFF
v_call: TRBV5-1; j_call: TRBJ1-5; cdr3_aa: CASSLGQQGMGQPQHF
v_call: TRBV30; j_call: TRBJ2-6; cdr3_aa: CACTGGSGANVLTF